This T cell receptor (beta chain) was sequenced for a study of neurological immune-mediated disorders. Trimming shortened V by 4 bases and J by 2 bases, and 12 bases separated the two germline ends. This CDR3 comprises 15 residues. Germline V gene lookup returns CDR1 SGHTA and CDR2 FQGNSA. Ten or more counts support this clonotype. TCRdb ran MiXCR on the 5' RACE reads and lists one entry per CDR3 protein. This table holds under 35,000 distinct CDR3 sequences, about 1.6% found once. Sequencing was performed on PBMCs. The chain couples TRBV7-2 to TRBJ2-1; the D gene is possibly TRBD2 (5 bases). The sequence derives from a woman aged 25 to 45 with multiple sclerosis. The CDR3 coding sequence is TGTGCCAGCAGCTATCGGACTGGCACCTACAATGAGCAGTTCTTC. Amino acids: CASSYRTGTYNEQFF.